The 24 T cell receptor beta chains reported below all come from one sample, sequenced in a study of blood T cell repertoires in COVID-19. Libraries were prepared by immunoSEQ multiplex PCR; TCRdb keeps only in-frame clonotypes and omits some of them. The sample has 150,000 to 200,000 clones, more than 80% seen once; the top ten hold approximately 11%. Sequencing input: peripheral blood. The receptors derive from a human donor in a cohort sampled during active COVID-19.

The rearrangement links TRBV25-1 to TRBJ1-4; 8 bases are shared with TRBD1. CDR1 and CDR2 from the germline V gene are MGHDK and SYGVNS. V shed 7 bases, J shed 10 bases, and the junction held 14 bases outside the gene matches. This CDR3 comprises 15 residues. CDR3 nucleotide sequence: TGTGCCAGCACCCCCGGTGGACAGGGAAAGGGAAAACTGTTTTTT. Translating gives CASTPGGQGKGKLFF.

The chain employs TRBV28 and TRBJ1-1; 9 bases align to TRBD1. V shed 3 bases, J shed 5 bases, and the junction held 10 bases outside the gene matches. The CDR3 spans 16 residues. Germline V gene lookup returns CDR1 MDHEN and CDR2 SYDVKM. This CDR3 reads CASSLGGYRGQTEAFF. CDR3 coding DNA: TGTGCCAGCAGTTTGGGGGGATACAGGGGGCAAACTGAAGCTTTCTTT. The whole variable domain, filled in from reference TRBV28 and TRBJ1-1, reads DVKVTQSSRYLVKRTGEKVFLECVQDMDHENMFWYRQDPGLGLRLIYFSYDVKMKEKGDIPEGYSVSREKKERFSLILESASTNQTSMYLCASSLGGYRGQTEAFFGQGTRLTVV.

This chain joins TRBV14 and TRBJ2-6; no clear D gene. This CDR3 contains 18 residues. Deletions cut 5 bases from V and 1 base from J, with 18 bases between. Germline V lookup: CDR1 SGHDN, CDR2 FVKESK. The CDR3 DNA sequence: TGTGCCAGCAGCTCTACCGGGTTCGGCTTTTCTGGGGCCAACGTCCTGACTTTC. This gives the protein CASSSTGFGFSGANVLTF.

The chain carries TRBV6-5 and TRBJ2-7; a possible D gene is TRBD2 (5 bases). CDR1 MNHEY and CDR2 SVGAGI come from the germline V gene. V was pared by 0 bases and J by 4 bases, with 10 bases between. CDR3 length equals 14 residues. In DNA form, the CDR3 reads TGTGCCAGCAGTTACTCGCAGGAGGCGTACGAGCAGTACTTC. Protein: CASSYSQEAYEQYF.

The chain has TRBV25-1 and TRBJ2-5; D remains ambiguous. V gave up 3 bases and J gave up 5 bases, with 13 bases separating them. This CDR3 spans 14 amino acids. Germline V gene data show CDR1 as MGHDK and CDR2 as SYGVNS. The CDR3 DNA reads TGTGCCAGCAGTGAGCGCGGATATGGGGAGACCCAGTACTTC. Translated: CASSERGYGETQYF.

The genes are TRBV9 and TRBJ2-1, with 7 nucleotides matching TRBD1. The CDR3 loop spans 14 amino acids. With 3 bases clipped from V and 7 bases from J, the junction kept 7 bases outside the gene matches. Germline CDR1 and CDR2: SGDLS and YYNGEE. The DNA for the CDR3 is TGTGCCAGCAGCGGTAGACAGGGAAGGAATGAGCAGTTCTTC. As protein: CASSGRQGRNEQFF.

The rearrangement uses TRBV27 and TRBJ1-3; D is possibly TRBD1 (5 bases). V lost 6 bases and J lost 0, with 9 bases in between. This CDR3 has 14 amino acids. CDR1 MNHEY and CDR2 SMNVEV come from the germline V gene (reference sequence). In DNA form, the CDR3 reads TGTGCCAGCAGCCAGGGCCTCTCTGGAAACACCATATATTTT. It specifies CASSQGLSGNTIYF.

The V and J genes are TRBV11-2 and TRBJ2-7, with 7 bases aligning to TRBD1. The CDR3 contains 14 residues. Germline CDR1 and CDR2: SGHAT and FQNNGV. V lost 5 bases, J lost 5 bases, and 9 bases stayed unmatched. CDR3 in amino acids: CASSPAGTVDEQYF. CDR3 DNA: TGTGCCAGCAGCCCCGCCGGGACAGTCGACGAGCAGTACTTC.

The rearrangement uses TRBV7-2 and TRBJ2-7; 7 bases are a match to TRBD2. Germline trimming cut 1 base from V and 7 bases from J; bases unmatched to any gene: 7. CDR3 length: 14 residues. Looked up from germline, CDR1 is SGHTA and CDR2 is FQGNSA. The CDR3 DNA reads TGTGCCAGCAGCTTAGGGGGAGGGCCACGAGAGCAGTACTTC. Protein: CASSLGGGPREQYF.

This clone was counted between two and nine times. V usage is TRBV9 and J usage is TRBJ2-7; D is ambiguous. From germline, CDR1 is SGDLS and CDR2 YYNGEE. The CDR3 has 16 residues. V lost 0 bases, J lost 0 bases, and 13 bases lay in between. The DNA of the CDR3 is TGTGCCAGCAGCGTAGGGCCACAACCAAGCTCCTACGAGCAGTACTTC. Protein: CASSVGPQPSSYEQYF.

The V call is TRBV5-6, the J call TRBJ2-5; D gene ambiguous. This CDR3 spans 12 amino acids. The germline gives CDR1 SGHDT, CDR2 YYEEEE. V was trimmed by 4 bases and J by 1 base, leaving 5 bases between them. CDR3 loop: CASSPFQETQYF. The CDR3 DNA reads TGTGCCAGCAGCCCGTTCCAAGAGACCCAGTACTTC.

In its sample, this clone was seen a few times. The rearrangement uses TRBV2 and TRBJ1-4, with TRBD1 identical over 7 bases. There are 13 residues in the CDR3. J lost 9 bases, V lost 4 bases, and 5 bases had no gene match. The germline V gene has CDR1 SNHLY and CDR2 FYNNEI. CDR3 protein: CASSGQGSKKLFF. Written as DNA, the CDR3 is TGTGCCAGCAGTGGACAGGGTTCCAAAAAACTGTTTTTT.

This clone was counted only a few times. The rearrangement uses TRBV3-1 (or the pseudogene TRBV3-2) and TRBJ1-2, with 8 bases matching TRBD1. The V and J ends lost 4 bases and 1 base, in that order; junction bases with no gene match: 11. The CDR3 has 17 residues. Germline lookup yields CDR1 LGHDT and CDR2 YNNKEL (reference sequence). This CDR3 reads CASSPAGQGGSNYGYTF. The CDR3 DNA is TGTGCCAGCAGCCCTGCCGGACAGGGAGGGAGTAACTATGGCTACACCTTC.

The CDR3 coding sequence is TGTGCCAGCAGCGTAGCTCCCAGCGGGGGAAAAGAGACCCAGTACTTC. Residues: CASSVAPSGGKETQYF. V usage is TRBV9 and J usage is TRBJ2-5, with 8 bases fitting TRBD2. CDR1 is SGDLS and CDR2 is YYNGEE in the germline V gene. This CDR3 comprises 16 residues. The V and J ends lost 0 bases and 3 bases, in that order; junction bases with no gene match: 7.

This clone was seen just once. The V and J genes are TRBV6-5 and TRBJ2-7; the match to TRBD2 covers 11 bases. There are 12 residues in the CDR3. The germline V gene encodes CDR1 MNHEY and CDR2 SVGAGI. V lost 4 bases and J lost 7; bases outside the gene matches: 0. CDR3 DNA: TGTGCCAGCAGTTGGACTAGCGGGGAGCAGTACTTC. Translated: CASSWTSGEQYF.

This chain uses TRBV24-1 with TRBJ2-1; 11 nucleotides align to TRBD2. J was trimmed by 0 bases and V by 7 bases; bases with no gene match: 7. This CDR3 is built from 17 residues. Germline V gene data show CDR1 as KGHDR and CDR2 as SFDVKD. The CDR3, as DNA: TGTGCCACCAGCCCTAGCGGGAGGAGGAGCTCCTACAATGAGCAGTTCTTC. It yields the protein CATSPSGRRSSYNEQFF.

The rearrangement joins TRBV25-1 to TRBJ2-7, with 7 bases matching TRBD1. V shed 10 bases, J shed 2 bases, and the junction held 14 bases outside the gene matches. The CDR3 contains 15 residues. Germline assignment: CDR1 MGHDK and CDR2 SYGVNS. The CDR3 DNA follows: TGTGCCACCTCCGGGACCATGGGACAGACCTACGAGCAGTACTTC. Protein product: CATSGTMGQTYEQYF.

The chain is built from TRBV5-1 and TRBJ2-7; TRBD2 aligns across 13 bases. This CDR3 is built from 19 residues. Trimming removed 1 base from V and 1 base from J; junction bases left unmatched: 11. In germline, CDR1 is SGHRS, CDR2 YFSETQ. CDR3 DNA sequence: TGCGCCAGCAGCTTGCACCTAACTAGCGGGAGGGCAAAATCCTACGAGCAGTACTTC. Amino acids: CASSLHLTSGRAKSYEQYF.

V usage is TRBV6-5 and J usage is TRBJ1-5; 7 bases line up with TRBD1. The CDR3 extends over 14 amino acids. V gave up 6 bases and J gave up 3 bases; unmatched junction bases: 5. Germline assignment: CDR1 MNHEY and CDR2 SVGAGI. In DNA form, the CDR3 reads TGTGCCAGCAGCGAGGGACAGAACAATCAGCCCCAGCATTTT. Translating it yields CASSEGQNNQPQHF.

In DNA form, the CDR3 reads TGTGCCAGCAGCTTACCCCACACAGGGGAAACCTACAATGAGCAGTTCTTC. Protein sequence: CASSLPHTGETYNEQFF. The chain recombines TRBV7-2 with TRBJ2-1; 7 positions agree with TRBD1. The junction had 9 bases not matched to a gene; V was cut back by 2 bases and J by 2 bases. This CDR3 has 17 amino acids. Germline V gene data show CDR1 as SGHTA and CDR2 as FQGNSA.

This chain joins TRBV28 and TRBJ2-5; the D is unclear. Trimming cost V 6 bases and J 7 bases, with 15 bases left between them. The CDR3 length is 13 residues. CDR1 is MDHEN and CDR2 is SYDVKM in the germline V gene. The CDR3: CASRAGPIGTQYF. The CDR3 region has the DNA TGTGCCAGCAGAGCTGGTCCAATTGGGACCCAGTACTTC.

This clone was counted only a few times. This sequence joins TRBV7-2 and TRBJ2-1, with TRBD1 matching 7 bases. After removal of 5 bases from V and 6 bases from J, the junction contained 16 bases not matched to a gene. The germline gives CDR1 SGHTA, CDR2 FQGNSA. This CDR3 region has 17 residues. This chain's CDR3 is CASSPRTGPLGSNEQFF. CDR3 nucleotides: TGTGCCAGCAGCCCGAGGACAGGACCCCTTGGGAGCAATGAGCAGTTCTTC.

This chain connects TRBV10-3 to TRBJ2-7; 9 nucleotides agree with TRBD2. The CDR3 loop spans 15 amino acids. V was pared by 4 bases and J by 0 bases, with 4 bases of the junction left unmatched. Per the germline V gene, CDR1 is ENHRY and CDR2 is SYGVKD. The CDR3 DNA sequence: TGTGCCATCAGTGGTAGCGGGGGAAGCTCCTACGAGCAGTACTTC. Translation gives CAISGSGGSSYEQYF.

CDR3 sequence (DNA): TGTGCCTGGACAATCGGGAAGTATGAAAAACTGTTTTTT. Protein product: CAWTIGKYEKLFF. The chain joins TRBV30 to TRBJ1-4, with no clear D. The V end lost 4 bases, the J end lost 6 bases, and 12 bases lay between the germline ends. Germline V gene data show CDR1 as GTSNPN and CDR2 as SVGIG (reference sequence). The CDR3 covers 13 residues.